A selection of T cell receptor beta chains follows, all from one sample in a study of T cells in Graves' hyperthyroidism and ophthalmopathy. TCRdb reprocessed the multiplex PCR reads via MiXCR and lists one record per CDR3 protein. The sample yields roughly 260,000 distinct CDR3 sequences, 13% to 15% seen once. The sequenced sample consisted of blood. The receptors were gathered from a woman aged 35 to 49 with Graves' hyperthyroidism that later progressed to Graves' ophthalmopathy. Both conserved end residues are part of each CDR3. The D gene is left open where the match is weak. Some rows mark clone size as missing; the rest say once, few, many or name a class of expanded clone.

d_call: -
j_call: TRBJ2-2
v_call: TRBV9
clone_size: many
cdr3_nt: TGTGCCAGCAGCTGGGGGAACACCGGGGAGCTGTTTTTT
cdr3_aa: CASSWGNTGELFF

d_call: TRBD1
j_call: TRBJ1-2
v_call: TRBV3-1
clone_size: many
cdr3_nt: TGTGCCAGCAGCCAAGATGGACAGGGAGGTGGTGGCTACACCTTC
cdr3_aa: CASSQDGQGGGGYTF

d_call: -
j_call: TRBJ2-1
v_call: TRBV6-4
clone_size: -
cdr3_nt: TGTGCCAGCAGTGAAGGGGGTCTAAGCTCCTACAATGAGCAGTTCTTC
cdr3_aa: CASSEGGLSSYNEQFF

d_call: -
j_call: TRBJ2-3
v_call: TRBV12-3/TRBV12-4
clone_size: many
cdr3_nt: TGTGCCAGCAGTCCCCTACACGGGGTTGGGTATTTT
cdr3_aa: CASSPLHGVGYF

d_call: -
j_call: TRBJ2-7
v_call: TRBV15
clone_size: many
cdr3_nt: TGTGCCACCAGCAGAGATAGAGGGGGGTTCGAGCAGTACTTC
cdr3_aa: CATSRDRGGFEQYF

d_call: TRBD2
j_call: TRBJ2-1
v_call: TRBV7-9
clone_size: -
cdr3_nt: TGTGCCAGCAGCATGTCGCCCGGGACTAGCGGCAGCAATGAGCAGTTCTTC
cdr3_aa: CASSMSPGTSGSNEQFF

d_call: TRBD1
j_call: TRBJ1-6
v_call: TRBV12-3/TRBV12-4
clone_size: many
cdr3_nt: TGTGCCAGCAGTCTGACAGGGAATAATTCACCCCTCCACTTT
cdr3_aa: CASSLTGNNSPLHF

d_call: -
j_call: TRBJ2-5
v_call: TRBV19
clone_size: -
cdr3_nt: TGTGCCAGTAGTATAGTAGGCAGTCAAGAGACCCAGTACTTC
cdr3_aa: CASSIVGSQETQYF

d_call: -
j_call: TRBJ2-2
v_call: TRBV12-3/TRBV12-4
clone_size: -
cdr3_nt: TGTGCCAGCAGTTTATCCGGGGGTTTTGTTCGGGAGCTGTTTTTT
cdr3_aa: CASSLSGGFVRELFF

d_call: -
j_call: TRBJ2-1
v_call: TRBV24-1
clone_size: many
cdr3_nt: TGTGCCACCAGTGCGGAGGGAGCGGGCCTTTACAATGAGCAGTTCTTC
cdr3_aa: CATSAEGAGLYNEQFF

d_call: TRBD1
j_call: TRBJ2-7
v_call: TRBV19
clone_size: -
cdr3_nt: TGTGCCAGTAGTTCACAGGGGATCGAGCAGTACTTC
cdr3_aa: CASSSQGIEQYF

d_call: -
j_call: TRBJ2-2
v_call: TRBV20-1
clone_size: -
cdr3_nt: TGCAGTGCTAGAAGGGACATTTACGCCGGGGAGCTGTTTTTT
cdr3_aa: CSARRDIYAGELFF

d_call: TRBD2
j_call: TRBJ2-1
v_call: TRBV6-1
clone_size: few
cdr3_nt: TGTGCCAGCAGCGAACCTACCGGGACTAGCGGGAGGAGTGAGCAGTTCTTC
cdr3_aa: CASSEPTGTSGRSEQFF

d_call: -
j_call: TRBJ2-7
v_call: TRBV6-1
clone_size: -
cdr3_nt: TGTGCCAGCAGCAACCGGGGGGGACAGAGGAATGACTACGAGCAGTACTTC
cdr3_aa: CASSNRGGQRNDYEQYF

d_call: -
j_call: TRBJ1-2
v_call: TRBV3-1
clone_size: few
cdr3_nt: TGTGCCAGCACCCCAGTAACTTTCTCGGGGTACTCTAGCTATGGCTACACCTTC
cdr3_aa: CASTPVTFSGYSSYGYTF

d_call: TRBD2
j_call: TRBJ2-1
v_call: TRBV11-2
clone_size: many
cdr3_nt: TGTGCCAGCAGCTTTCACCCTGTATCGCGGGAGGGCTCCTACAATGAGCAGTTCTTC
cdr3_aa: CASSFHPVSREGSYNEQFF

d_call: -
j_call: TRBJ1-2
v_call: TRBV2
clone_size: many
cdr3_nt: TGTGCCAGCAGTGAATGGCAGGACTATGGCTACACCTTC
cdr3_aa: CASSEWQDYGYTF

d_call: -
j_call: TRBJ2-5
v_call: TRBV20-1
clone_size: many
cdr3_nt: TGCAGTGCTAGAGATGGCGGACTACAAGAGACCCAGTACTTC
cdr3_aa: CSARDGGLQETQYF

d_call: TRBD1
j_call: TRBJ2-7
v_call: TRBV5-1
clone_size: -
cdr3_nt: TGCGCCAGCAGCTTGGGGTGGACAGGGAATGAGCAGTACTTC
cdr3_aa: CASSLGWTGNEQYF

d_call: TRBD2
j_call: TRBJ2-4
v_call: TRBV27
clone_size: many
cdr3_nt: TGTGCCAGTACCGGGACTAGCGGAAAAAACATTCAGTACTTC
cdr3_aa: CASTGTSGKNIQYF

d_call: -
j_call: TRBJ2-7
v_call: TRBV20-1
clone_size: -
cdr3_nt: TGCAGTGCTAGACGCAGCTCCTACGAGCAGTACTTC
cdr3_aa: CSARRSSYEQYF

d_call: -
j_call: TRBJ1-6
v_call: TRBV20-1
clone_size: many
cdr3_nt: TGCAGTGCTAGAGATGGGGGGGTAGGGTCACCCCTCCACTTT
cdr3_aa: CSARDGGVGSPLHF

d_call: -
j_call: TRBJ2-7
v_call: TRBV5-1
clone_size: few
cdr3_nt: TGCGCCAGCAGCTTGTCGCACGGGTTCTACGAGCAGTACTTC
cdr3_aa: CASSLSHGFYEQYF

d_call: -
j_call: TRBJ2-7
v_call: TRBV13
clone_size: many
cdr3_nt: TGTGCCAGCAGCTCCTCCGGGTCTATAGGGTCCTACGAGCAGTACTTC
cdr3_aa: CASSSSGSIGSYEQYF

d_call: TRBD1
j_call: TRBJ1-2
v_call: TRBV4-1
clone_size: -
cdr3_nt: TGCGCCAGCAGCCTCCGACAGGGGAGCGGCTATGGCTACACCTTC
cdr3_aa: CASSLRQGSGYGYTF

d_call: -
j_call: TRBJ1-1
v_call: TRBV20-1
clone_size: many
cdr3_nt: TGCAGTGCTAGAGTCCCCGGACTGAACACTGAAGCTTTCTTT
cdr3_aa: CSARVPGLNTEAFF

d_call: -
j_call: TRBJ2-7
v_call: TRBV5-8
clone_size: many
cdr3_nt: TGTGCCAGCAGCCCCTCCCACGGAGGAATGCAGTACTTC
cdr3_aa: CASSPSHGGMQYF